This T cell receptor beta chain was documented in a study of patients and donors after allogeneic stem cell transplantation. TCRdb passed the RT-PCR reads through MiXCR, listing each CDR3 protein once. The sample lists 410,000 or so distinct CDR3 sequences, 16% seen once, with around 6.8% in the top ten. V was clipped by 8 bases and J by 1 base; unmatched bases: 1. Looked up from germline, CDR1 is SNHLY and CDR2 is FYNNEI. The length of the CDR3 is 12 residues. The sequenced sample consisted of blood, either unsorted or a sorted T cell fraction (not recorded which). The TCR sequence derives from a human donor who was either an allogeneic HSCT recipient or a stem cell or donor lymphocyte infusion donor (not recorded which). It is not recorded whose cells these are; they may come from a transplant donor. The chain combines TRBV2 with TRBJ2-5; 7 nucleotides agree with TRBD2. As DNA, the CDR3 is TGTGCCAGCCAGCGGGGCCAAGAGACCCAGTACTTC. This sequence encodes CASQRGQETQYF. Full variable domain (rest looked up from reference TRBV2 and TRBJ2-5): EPEVTQTPSHQVTQMGQEVILRCVPISNHLYFYWYRQILGQKVEFLVSFYNNEISEKSEIFDDQFSVERPDGSNFTLKIRSTKLEDSAMYFCASQRGQETQYFGPGTRLLVL.